This note documents a single TCR beta chain sequence. Produced via immunoSEQ multiplex PCR; TCRdb's table is partial and in-frame only. The sample has hundreds of thousands of clones; 87% are singletons. The germline V gene encodes CDR1 SGHRS and CDR2 YFSETQ. The CDR3 is 14 residues long. The junction had 2 bases not matched to a gene; V was cut back by 1 base and J by 3 bases. The source of the sample is a study of blood T cell repertoires in COVID-19. In the study overall: COVID-19 samples, acute and convalescent, were from the United States, Italy and Spain. The analysed material was cDNA or gDNA that came from T cells, B-cell-depleted T cells, or PBMCs.

The receptor's source is a man aged 18 to 29 with active or convalescent COVID-19. The sample comprised peripheral blood. The chain is built from TRBV5-1 and TRBJ2-5, with 8 bases identical to TRBD2. CDR3 DNA sequence: TGCGCCAGCAGCTTGCGTAGCGGGGAAGAGACCCAGTACTTC. Translating gives CASSLRSGEETQYF.